This T cell receptor (beta chain) was identified in a study of blood T cell repertoires in COVID-19. Study context: The origin of the acute and convalescent COVID-19 samples was the United States, Italy and Spain. PBMCs, B-cell-depleted T cells, or T cells were the source of the cDNA or gDNA that made up the material.

V gave up 5 bases and J gave up 0 bases, with 23 bases separating them. Germline CDR1 SEHNR, CDR2 FQNEAQ (reference sequence). This CDR3 is built from 18 residues. Assay used: immunoSEQ multiplex PCR; TCRdb lists only in-frame clones, some missing. Seen here are about 42,000 clones, roughly 89% observed once, and the top ten hold about 2.8%. The chain couples TRBV7-9 to TRBJ2-7, with a possible D match to TRBD1 (5 bases). What was sequenced was peripheral blood. This clonotype originated in a man aged 50 to 60 with active COVID-19. CDR3 in DNA: TGTGCCAGCAGCCCCCAAGCAGGGCCGGTCAGGAGCTCCTACGAGCAGTACTTC. Its protein is CASSPQAGPVRSSYEQYF.